Below, 9 T cell receptor beta chains from the same sample are listed, as sequenced in a study of blood T cell repertoires in COVID-19. Libraries were prepared by immunoSEQ multiplex PCR; TCRdb keeps only in-frame clonotypes and omits some of them. The sample holds 85,000 to 130,000 clones, 80% to 95% seen once. Sequenced material: peripheral blood. The receptors shown here come from a man in his sixties with acute or convalescent COVID-19.

The chain carries TRBV6-5 and TRBJ1-5; D gene ambiguous. Deletions cut 6 bases from V and 3 bases from J, with 15 bases between. The CDR3 is 15 amino acids. The germline gives CDR1 MNHEY, CDR2 SVGAGI. DNA of the CDR3: TGTGCCAGCAGACTGGGCTCCTCTCACAATCAGCCCCAGCATTTT. Its protein is CASRLGSSHNQPQHF.

This clone was counted at least ten times. This CDR3 is CASSFRQTYEQYV. In DNA form, the CDR3 reads TGTGCCAGCAGTTTCCGACAAACCTACGAGCAGTACGTC. The J gene is TRBJ2-7, the V gene TRBV27, with D unresolved. The germline CDR1 and CDR2 sequences are MNHEY and SMNVEV (reference sequence). Trimming stripped 3 bases from V and 2 bases from J, with 8 bases between. The CDR3 totals 13 residues.

V usage is TRBV30 and J usage is TRBJ1-6, with a possible D match to TRBD1 (5 bases). CDR3 length: 16 residues. Trimming removed 7 bases from V and 4 bases from J, with 20 bases in between. Germline V gives CDR1 GTSNPN, CDR2 SVGIG (reference sequence). CDR3 residues: CASSDGGDRYNSPLHF. CDR3 nucleotides: TGTGCCTCCTCGGACGGCGGGGACCGATATAATTCACCCCTCCACTTT.

This chain links TRBV14 with TRBJ2-3; TRBD1 agrees at 9 bases. The V segment lost 5 bases and the J segment 3 bases; nucleotides outside the gene matches: 12. The germline gives CDR1 SGHDN, CDR2 FVKESK. The length of the CDR3 is 17 residues. CDR3 DNA: TGTGCCAGCAGCGCCATAACAGGGGGCGGATGGACAGATACGCAGTATTTT. Amino acids: CASSAITGGGWTDTQYF.

The chain employs TRBV11-2 and TRBJ2-3, with D uncertain. Trimming stripped 5 bases from V and 4 bases from J, with 13 bases between. The germline V gene encodes CDR1 SGHAT and CDR2 FQNNGV. The CDR3 runs to 14 residues. The CDR3: CASSLLGSPDTQYF. The CDR3 nucleotides are TGTGCCAGCAGCCTACTCGGTTCCCCAGATACGCAGTATTTT.

This clone was found once. Other DNA sequences in the same sample also yield this CDR3. CDR3 sequence: CASSQVGGTEAFF. Here the CDR3 DNA reads TGTGCCAGCAGCCAAGTCGGCGGGACTGAAGCTTTCTTT. J is TRBJ1-1 and V is TRBV14; D not resolved. In germline, CDR1 is SGHDN, CDR2 FVKESK. The V and J ends lost 1 base and 5 bases respectively, with 8 bases between them. The CDR3 has 13 residues.

This sequence joins TRBV19 and TRBJ1-1; D not resolved. Germline CDR1 reads LNHDA; CDR2 reads SQIVND (reference sequence). The CDR3 is 15 amino acids. Trimming left V 1 base short and J 3 bases short, with 12 bases between. The CDR3 DNA reads as TGTGCCAGTAGTATAGTGGGCCGCGGGGACACTGAAGCTTTCTTT. Residues: CASSIVGRGDTEAFF.

The gene calls are TRBV11-3 and TRBJ2-1; TRBD1 matches 7 bases. The germline gives CDR1 SGHNT, CDR2 YENEEA. With 0 bases clipped from V and 11 bases from J, the junction kept 1 base outside the gene matches. The CDR3 runs 12 residues. The CDR3 DNA follows: TGTGCCAGCAGCTTAGAGACAGGGCAGCAGTTCTTC. Its translation: CASSLETGQQFF. Variable domain in full (rest from reference TRBV11-3 and TRBJ2-1): EAGVVQSPRYKIIEKKQPVAFWCNPISGHNTLYWYLQNLGQGPELLIRYENEEAVDDSQLPKDRFSAERLKGVDSTLKIQPAELGDSAVYLCASSLETGQQFFGPGTRLTVL.

The rearrangement uses TRBV7-3 and TRBJ2-1; TRBD2 matches at 13 bases. The CDR3 runs to 16 residues. Germline lookup yields CDR1 SGHTA and CDR2 FQGTGA. V lost 3 bases and J lost 5; bases outside the gene matches: 4. The CDR3 coding sequence is TGTGCCAGCAGCTTCTCCGGGACTAGCGGGAACAATGAGCAGTTCTTC. Its translation is CASSFSGTSGNNEQFF.